This TCR beta chain was identified in a study of CD8 T cells in ankylosing spondylitis. Broader study findings: Apparently characteristic of ankylosing spondylitis blood was a TCR beta motif (about 8 highly homologous variants).

Libraries of TCR beta came from quantitative 5'-RACE with molecular barcodes. Via MiXCR, TCRdb re-called the 5' RACE reads, giving one row per CDR3 protein. The sample has around 490,000 distinct CDR3 sequences; approximately 5% are singletons. This clonotype was seen more than once but under ten times. Antigen unknown. The sequence came from a male donor with ankylosing spondylitis. Sequencing was carried out using blood, either unsorted or a sorted T cell fraction (not recorded which).

CDR3: CASFPGRRATGELFF. The CDR3 DNA reads as TGCGCCAGCTTCCCGGGGAGGCGGGCCACCGGGGAGCTGTTTTTT. The gene calls are TRBV5-1 and TRBJ2-2, with D tentatively TRBD2 (6 bases). From germline, CDR1 is SGHRS and CDR2 YFSETQ. The CDR3 runs to 15 residues. Trimming took 7 bases from V and 4 from J, leaving 17 bases between them.